These T cell receptor beta chains were read from a single sample in a study of neurological immune-mediated disorders. TCRdb used MiXCR to reprocess the 5' RACE reads, holding one entry per CDR3 protein. The data hold about 58,000 distinct CDR3 sequences, with 2% to 2.5% observed a single time. The material sequenced was PBMCs. The origin of the receptors is a man aged 45-65 years with multiple sclerosis. The CDR3 runs from the conserved cysteine through the conserved F or W. Fields, in order: V gene, CDR3 protein.

TRBV12-3/TRBV12-4	CATKTGPNQPQHF
TRBV4-1	CASSQGERSTDTQYF
TRBV7-2	CASSVRTGRNEKLFF
TRBV5-1	CASSLQTGNYGYTF
TRBV5-5	CASSPGTGAKTQYF
TRBV5-5	CASSLGDRVRTEAFF
TRBV30	CAWSRADRLSYEQYF
TRBV20-1	CSANILGQENQPQHF
TRBV4-1	CASSLRDRANEKLFF
TRBV5-6	CASSRPTQETQYF
TRBV7-9	CASSLALFRDRGDTEAFF
TRBV7-6	CASSLRSGGRTGELFF
TRBV5-1	CASSLGGSAEAFF